The following is a T cell receptor (beta chain) sequence with its context. Which antigen it targets is not known. One base away there is no much larger clone; base qualities are not given. The library came from the immunoSEQ multiplex PCR assay. The table comes from immuneACCESS by way of TCRdb, which keeps in-frame sequences with V and J called. Part of the clones is missing from these tables; in studies checked, under half for an unresolved V gene and the rest for unknown reasons. The sample records 500,000 to 550,000 clones, around 78% of which are singletons. 0.013% of the sample goes to the ten largest clones. This entry comes from a study of shared T cell receptors in the human thymus (dated by TCRdb to the early 2020s). Regarding the research as a whole: The study investigated the way shared, self-reactive T-cell receptor alpha chains are produced in the human thymus.

V is reduced by 1 base and J by 3 bases, leaving a spacing of 10 bases between them. The CDR3, cysteine through phenylalanine, is 15 amino acids long. Just CDR3 DNA is preserved here, 45 bases in frame from base 1. CDR1 KGHSH and CDR2 LQKENI are derived from the germline V gene. These data were also filed under a second study, of human thymus T cells. The second study reports: The donors were immunologically healthy infants in Finland who had open corrective cardiac surgery for congenital heart defects. Thymus tissue was collected as surgical resects that were removed during corrective cardiac surgery. Both the thymic and the peripheral blood repertoires appeared to show biased V and J gene segment usage. The related research reported highly overlapping thymic TCR repertoires among unrelated individuals. The study characterized TCR alpha and beta repertoires from under 10 infant thymus samples and four related peripheral blood samples. Donor ages ranged from about 6 to 244 days, and the cohort comprised six or seven male and a couple of female infants. Thymocytes were released mechanically from tissue and stored at -70 °C as pellets of 10-30 million cells. A QIAsymphony instrument was used to extract genomic DNA from the frozen cell pellets. TCRB and TCRAD loci were amplified from a standardized quantity of quality-controlled genomic DNA using the immunoSEQ multiplex PCR assay. The amplicons covered the V(D)J region and were long enough to include the CDR3 and to identify the V and J genes. The commercial immunoSEQ service was used to sequence amplicons on an Illumina platform. Corrections for primer bias and sequencing errors followed previously described methods, while TCRAD and TCRB definitions were based on the IMGT database. The repertoires were analysed using immunoSEQ Analyzer 3.0 and VDJTools for basic statistics, V/J segment usage, diversity estimates, rarefaction and pairwise overlap. Diversity was estimated using the Chao1, ChaoE, Efron-Thisted, Shannon and inverse Simpson indices, and was also estimated on datasets down-sampled to the size of the smallest sample. Repertoire overlap used strict matching of CDR3 nucleotide sequence, V gene and J gene, with Jaccard-based multidimensional scaling clustering. Thymus samples yielded on average around 800,000 unique TCRB clonotypes, compared with roughly 80,000 from blood samples.

The sequence was collected from a boy under two years old with a congenital heart defect. Donor details come from another sample of the same person, matched by shared clones. The rearrangement combines TRBV18 with TRBJ1-3, with the D gene uncertain. The specimen was thymocytes. The CDR3 region: CASSPLPELGNTIYF. The nucleotide sequence is given as TGTGCCAGCTCACCACTACCCGAACTTGGAAACACCATATATTTT. The full variable domain, with segments outside the CDR3 supplied by the reference TRBV18 and TRBJ1-3 proteins, appears as NAGVMQNPRHLVRRRGQEARLRCSPMKGHSHVYWYRQLPEEGLKFMVYLQKENIIDESGMPKERFSAEFPKEGPSILRIQQVVRGDSAAYFCASSPLPELGNTIYFGEGSWLTVV.